The 14 T cell receptor beta chains listed next were all sequenced from one sample in a study of lymphopenia after photon versus proton radiotherapy. Libraries were prepared by immunoSEQ multiplex PCR; TCRdb keeps only in-frame clonotypes and omits some of them. The sample has some 76,000 clones, approximately 90% seen once. The sequenced sample was peripheral blood, obtained from a patient treated with photon-based radiotherapy. The origin of the receptors is a woman between 35 and 50 years old with cholangiocarcinoma.

This clone was seen a single time. The rearrangement uses TRBV6-1 and TRBJ1-2; 9 positions match TRBD1. The V segment lost 6 bases and the J segment 4 bases; nucleotides outside the gene matches: 6. Germline V gene lookup returns CDR1 MNHNS and CDR2 SASEGT. The CDR3 runs 14 residues. The CDR3 region has the DNA TGTGCCAGCAGGGAGGACAGGGGTATCTATGGCTACACCTTC. It yields the protein CASREDRGIYGYTF.

The V and J genes are TRBV10-3 and TRBJ2-7; TRBD2 agrees at 12 bases. This CDR3 contains 14 residues. Germline V lookup: CDR1 ENHRY, CDR2 SYGVKD. The junction had 3 bases not matched to a gene; V was cut back by 0 bases and J by 9 bases. The DNA for the CDR3 is TGTGCCATCAGTGAGTCGGAGACTAGCGGGAGGCAGTACTTC. It specifies CAISESETSGRQYF.

The chain combines TRBV9 with TRBJ2-3, with 11 bases fitting TRBD2. The CDR3 contains 16 residues. Germline-derived CDR1 and CDR2 are SGDLS and YYNGEE. The V gene end was trimmed by 4 bases and the J gene end by 6 bases; junction bases not matched to a gene: 10. CDR3 in DNA: TGTGCCAGCAGCCCACCATTTAGCGGGGGGGAGGATACGCAGTATTTT. Translated, it gives CASSPPFSGGEDTQYF. Using reference TRBV9 and TRBJ2-3 for the parts outside the CDR3, the full variable domain is DSGVTQTPKHLITATGQRVTLRCSPRSGDLSVYWYQQSLDQGLQFLIQYYNGEERAKGNILERFSAQQFPDLHSELNLSSLELGDSALYFCASSPPFSGGEDTQYFGPGTRLTVL.

This rearrangement joins TRBV6-6 to TRBJ1-1; possible D gene TRBD1, 6 bases. The CDR3 is 15 residues long. The V gene lost 6 bases and the J gene lost 1 base, with 15 bases spanning the gap. Germline loops: CDR1 MNHNY, CDR2 SVGAGI (reference sequence). The CDR3 region has the DNA TGTGCCAGCAGCAACAGCGGGGGGGCGAACACTGAAGCTTTCTTT. Translated, it gives CASSNSGGANTEAFF.

For the CDR3, the DNA is TGTGCCAGCAGCTTGGATCCAAGACATGGCCGCTATGGCTACACCTTC. Translation: CASSLDPRHGRYGYTF. J is TRBJ1-2 and V is TRBV7-2; D uncertain. The CDR3 spans 16 residues. Germline-derived CDR1 and CDR2 are SGHTA and FQGNSA. The V gene lost 3 bases and the J gene lost 4 bases, with 18 bases spanning the gap. The entire variable domain, with the rest obtained from reference TRBV7-2 and TRBJ1-2, is as follows: GAGVSQSPSNKVTEKGKDVELRCDPISGHTALYWYRQSLGQGLEFLIYFQGNSAPDKSGLPSDRFSAERTGGSVSTLTIQRTQQEDSAVYLCASSLDPRHGRYGYTFGSGTRLTVV.

This chain uses TRBV10-2 with TRBJ1-2; D gene unclear. This CDR3 has 12 residues. Germline lookup yields CDR1 WSHSY and CDR2 SAAADI. The V end was cut by 1 base, the J end by 3 bases, with 3 bases between. The CDR3 nucleotides are TGCGCCAGCAGTGAGTACCACTATGGCTACACCTTC. Translation: CASSEYHYGYTF.

This clone was found once. This rearrangement joins TRBV19 to TRBJ1-2, with TRBD1 matching over 9 bases. Per the germline V gene, CDR1 is LNHDA and CDR2 is SQIVND (reference sequence). The CDR3 extends over 15 amino acids. With V trimmed by 5 bases and J by 3 bases, 7 bases remained unmatched. Written as DNA, the CDR3 is TGTGCCAGTAGTCCGGGGACAGGGTATGACTATGGCTACACCTTC. Residues: CASSPGTGYDYGYTF.

The CDR3 coding sequence is TGTGCCAGCTCACCGCCAACAGCAGGATTGGTTTACGAGCAGTACTTC. It is translated as CASSPPTAGLVYEQYF. The chain combines TRBV18 with TRBJ2-7; D uncertain. The ends were cut back, 3 bases at V and 4 bases at J, with 19 bases in the middle. CDR3 length: 16 residues. CDR1 and CDR2 from the germline V gene are KGHSH and LQKENI. Full variable domain (rest looked up from reference TRBV18 and TRBJ2-7): NAGVMQNPRHLVRRRGQEARLRCSPMKGHSHVYWYRQLPEEGLKFMVYLQKENIIDESGMPKERFSAEFPKEGPSILRIQQVVRGDSAAYFCASSPPTAGLVYEQYFGPGTRLTVT.

V and J are TRBV5-1 and TRBJ1-2, with D possibly being TRBD1 (6 bases). The ends were cut back, 4 bases at V and 2 bases at J, with 12 bases in the middle. Germline V gives CDR1 SGHRS, CDR2 YFSETQ. The CDR3 loop spans 14 amino acids. CDR3 region: CASSGQTGNYGYTF. Here the CDR3 DNA reads TGCGCCAGCAGCGGACAGACGGGCAACTATGGCTACACCTTC.

There are a few counts of this clone. V is TRBV25-1 and J is TRBJ1-2, with D uncertain. Deletions cut 4 bases from V and 8 bases from J, with 14 bases between. CDR1 is MGHDK and CDR2 is SYGVNS in the germline V gene. This CDR3 contains 13 residues. CDR3 DNA sequence: TGTGCCAGCAGTGCTCTTTGGGGAGCCGGCTACACCTTC. It specifies CASSALWGAGYTF.

The CDR3 DNA sequence: TGTGCCTGGAGTAAAACAGGGTCCCCTGAAGCTTTCTTT. This gives the protein CAWSKTGSPEAFF. This rearrangement joins TRBV30 to TRBJ1-1; D is possibly TRBD1 (6 bases). Germline assignment: CDR1 GTSNPN and CDR2 SVGIG (reference sequence). This CDR3 has 13 residues. The V end was cut by 2 bases, the J end by 6 bases, with 13 bases between.

The chain joins TRBV6-4 to TRBJ1-1; tentatively, D is TRBD1 (5 bases). The CDR3 sequence is 13 residues long. Trimming took 5 bases from V and 1 from J, leaving 8 bases between them. Germline V lookup: CDR1 MRHNA, CDR2 SNTAGT. The CDR3 loop is CASSTDTNTEAFF. CDR3 nucleotides: TGTGCCAGCAGTACGGACACGAACACTGAAGCTTTCTTT.

The chain combines TRBV7-2 with TRBJ1-1; tentatively, D is TRBD1 (5 bases). Trimming removed 3 bases from V and 7 bases from J, with 12 bases in between. Germline assignment: CDR1 SGHTA and CDR2 FQGNSA. The CDR3 covers 13 residues. The CDR3 bases are TGTGCCAGCAGCTTCTCGGCGGGGGGTGAAGCTTTCTTT. Translated, it gives CASSFSAGGEAFF.

This sequence joins TRBV28 and TRBJ1-6; D not resolved. This CDR3 has 17 amino acids. Trimming removed 8 bases from V and 3 bases from J, with 20 bases in between. Germline V CDR1 and CDR2: MDHEN, SYDVKM. CDR3 DNA sequence: TGTGCCAGCTGCGAACCCCTAGGGCAGGTCTATAATTCACCCCTCCACTTT. Its protein product is CASCEPLGQVYNSPLHF.